This paragraph covers one T cell receptor beta chain sequence. Its antigen is unidentified. This sample was included in a study of long-term antiretroviral therapy in people with HIV. Study context: Collection of the earliest samples took place about a decade ahead of the 2015 immediate-ART recommendation.

This CDR3 is 15 amino acids long. V was clipped by 1 base and J by 1 base, with 13 bases between them. Germline CDR1 and CDR2: GTSNPN and SVGIG (reference sequence). Each participant with HIV received care in the United States. General study findings and limits: Transplant-donor-level diversity was not reached after ART, though diversity increased.

Survey-level immunoSEQ v3.0 assays were run. This table comes from immunoSEQ multiplex PCR, and its TCRdb copy is limited to in-frame clones, with some not included. The sample has tens of thousands of clones; around 86% are singletons. This clonotype was sampled from a woman between 50 and 59 years old with HIV. V and J are TRBV30 and TRBJ2-5; perhaps TRBD2 as D (6 bases). The starting material was unsorted PBMCs, obtained 0.1 years before starting antiretroviral therapy. The CDR3 DNA sequence: TGTGCCTGGAGTGGGGGGACTGCCATCCAAGAGACCCAGTACTTC. Protein: CAWSGGTAIQETQYF.